The rows below give T cell receptor beta chains drawn from one sample of a study of cytomegalovirus exposure and HLA in healthy donors. The table came from immunoSEQ multiplex PCR; TCRdb's copy has only in-frame clones and leaves some out. This table has about 200,000 clones, approximately 87% appearing once. Sequences were obtained from PBMCs. These receptor sequences come from a woman under 30 in good health and CMV-seronegative. Each CDR3 is given without its conserved first and last residue. Each record gives: J gene, CDR3 length, V gene, CDR3 protein.

j_call: TRBJ1-2
cdr3_length: 14
v_call: TRBV30
cdr3_aa: ACPGTGDKSNYGYT

j_call: TRBJ2-1
cdr3_length: 11
v_call: TRBV9
cdr3_aa: ASTPSSYNEQF

j_call: TRBJ2-7
cdr3_length: 12
v_call: TRBV5-6
cdr3_aa: ASSFRDSTYEQY

j_call: TRBJ2-5
cdr3_length: 11
v_call: TRBV27
cdr3_aa: ASSFGGTKTQY

j_call: TRBJ2-7
cdr3_length: 12
v_call: TRBV4-2
cdr3_aa: ASSQGTGRYEQY

j_call: TRBJ2-7
cdr3_length: 12
v_call: TRBV5-6
cdr3_aa: ASTLGQGFYEQY

j_call: TRBJ1-1
cdr3_length: 10
v_call: TRBV30
cdr3_aa: AWREGAAEAF

j_call: TRBJ2-1
cdr3_length: 13
v_call: TRBV7-9
cdr3_aa: ASSPGLGEGNEQF

j_call: TRBJ2-7
cdr3_length: 14
v_call: TRBV6-5
cdr3_aa: ASSYSSEDRGLEQY

j_call: TRBJ1-5
cdr3_length: 13
v_call: TRBV2
cdr3_aa: ASSEWQGRNQPQH

j_call: TRBJ2-5
cdr3_length: 14
v_call: TRBV4-1
cdr3_aa: ASSQANSGIKETQY

j_call: TRBJ1-1
cdr3_length: 15
v_call: TRBV2
cdr3_aa: ASSVKGGSPRNTEAF

j_call: TRBJ2-3
cdr3_length: 12
v_call: TRBV30
cdr3_aa: AWRSGGGADTQY

j_call: TRBJ2-1
cdr3_length: 14
v_call: TRBV7-8
cdr3_aa: ASSPTGGTPFNEQF

j_call: TRBJ1-5
cdr3_length: 12
v_call: TRBV7-2
cdr3_aa: ASTLSRSNQPQH

j_call: TRBJ2-1
cdr3_length: 16
v_call: TRBV10-3
cdr3_aa: AISESVSRATGENEQF

j_call: TRBJ2-3
cdr3_length: 12
v_call: TRBV27
cdr3_aa: ASRFSGSTDTQY

j_call: TRBJ1-1
cdr3_length: 12
v_call: TRBV27
cdr3_aa: ASSLQGRYTEAF

j_call: TRBJ2-1
cdr3_length: 10
v_call: TRBV29-1
cdr3_aa: SVTAAYNEQF

j_call: TRBJ2-2
cdr3_length: 13
v_call: TRBV28
cdr3_aa: ASSLFRQGTGELF